These 30 T cell receptor beta chains were all obtained from the same sample, sequenced in a study of T cells expressing NK-cell markers. From its re-call of the 5' RACE reads, TCRdb lists each CDR3 protein once, without DNA. The sample totals roughly 390,000 distinct CDR3 sequences. Sequenced: blood T cells: a sorted CD56 or NKG2C T cell subset, CD4+ or CD8+ T cells, or bulk PBMC T cells (not recorded which). The receptor set was obtained from a woman in her fifties or sixties in good health.

CDR3 region: CASTVGLAGPRSYNEQFF. This chain links TRBV12-3 or TRBV12-4 with TRBJ2-1; TCRdb designates TRBD2, a call that cannot be tested without DNA. The CDR3 sequence is 18 residues long.

The chain joins TRBV11-1 to TRBJ2-2; the TRBD1 assignment by TCRdb is unverifiable without DNA. The CDR3 length is 17 residues. Germline V gene sequence: CDR1 SGHAT, CDR2 FQDESV (reference sequence). The chain's CDR3 is CASSSGSDLSPSGELFF. Full variable domain (missing parts from reference TRBV11-1 and TRBJ2-2): EAEVAQSPRYKITEKSQAVAFWCDPISGHATLYWYRQILGQGPELLVQFQDESVVDDSQLPKDRFSAERLKGVDSTLKIQPAELGDSAMYLCASSSGSDLSPSGELFFGEGSRLTVL.

The V and J genes are TRBV11-2 and TRBJ1-3; no DNA is available, so the TRBD1 call from TCRdb remains unchecked. The CDR3 has 14 amino acids. The germline V gene has CDR1 SGHAT and CDR2 FQNNGV. CDR3 protein: CASSFHRGEDTIYF.

The chain is built from TRBV28 and TRBJ2-1. This CDR3 is built from 11 residues. CDR1 and CDR2 from the germline V gene are MDHEN and SYDVKM. The CDR3 loop reads CASKVLNEQFF. The entire variable domain, with the rest obtained from reference TRBV28 and TRBJ2-1, is as follows: DVKVTQSSRYLVKRTGEKVFLECVQDMDHENMFWYRQDPGLGLRLIYFSYDVKMKEKGDIPEGYSVSREKKERFSLILESASTNQTSMYLCASKVLNEQFFGPGTRLTVL.

This rearrangement joins TRBV20-1 to TRBJ2-1; TCRdb picks TRBD1, but there is no DNA to check that call. Germline assignment: CDR1 DFQATT and CDR2 SNEGSKA (reference sequence). The CDR3 is 16 amino acids. CDR3 protein: CSARDLRQGNYNEQFF.

CDR3: CSVSLTGVETQYF. V and J are TRBV29-1 and TRBJ2-5; the D call of TRBD1 rests on TCRdb alone, since no DNA is present to check it. Germline-derived CDR1 and CDR2 are SQVTM and ANQGSEA. CDR3 length: 13 residues.

This chain links TRBV24-1 with TRBJ2-6. The germline V gene has CDR1 KGHDR and CDR2 SFDVKD. The CDR3 runs 16 residues. The CDR3 region is CATSPRWSSGANVLTF.

The CDR3 loop is CASSYSLRVETQYF. This chain connects TRBV6-5 to TRBJ2-5. The CDR3 is made up of 14 amino acids. Per germline, CDR1 MNHEY and CDR2 SVGAGI.

This chain joins TRBV6-2 or TRBV6-3 and TRBJ2-1; TCRdb's D gene call, TRBD2, goes unchecked for lack of DNA. CDR1 is MNHEY and CDR2 is SVGEGT in the germline V gene. This CDR3 contains 16 residues. The CDR3: CASSYSPGTSGNEQFF.

The chain carries TRBV9 and TRBJ2-1. The V gene's germline CDR1 is SGDLS and CDR2 YYNGEE. This CDR3 contains 15 residues. Here the CDR3 reads CASSPDMGSYNEQFF.

The rearrangement uses TRBV12-3 or TRBV12-4 and TRBJ2-2; as DNA is missing, the TRBD1 call by TCRdb cannot be tested. CDR3 length: 15 residues. The CDR3 loop reads CAGTVGRPGTGELFF.

The rearrangement joins TRBV7-9 to TRBJ1-5. The CDR3 runs to 16 residues. Germline V lookup: CDR1 SEHNR, CDR2 FQNEAQ (reference sequence). This CDR3 is CASSLVAADLNQPQHF.

The chain is built from TRBV11-2 and TRBJ1-1. Germline V gene lookup returns CDR1 SGHAT and CDR2 FQNNGV. CDR3 length: 15 amino acids. Here the CDR3 reads CASSLAQPTDPEAFF.

V is TRBV11-1 and J is TRBJ2-3. The CDR3 covers 14 residues. Per the germline V gene, CDR1 is SGHAT and CDR2 is FQDESV (reference sequence). The CDR3 region is CASSSHYSDDTQYF.

The CDR3: CASSLFRSTEAFF. The rearrangement joins TRBV5-5 to TRBJ1-1. CDR1 and CDR2 from the germline V gene are SGHKS and YYEKEE (reference sequence). CDR3 size: 13 residues.

V and J are TRBV20-1 and TRBJ2-1; TCRdb's D call, TRBD2, is unchecked because there is no DNA. This CDR3 comprises 17 residues. Germline-derived CDR1 and CDR2 are DFQATT and SNEGSKA (reference sequence). The CDR3 is CSAQPSSGFLSYNEQFF.

The gene calls are TRBV27 and TRBJ2-7; TCRdb reports TRBD2, a call that lacks DNA to check it against. This CDR3 has 13 amino acids. Looked up from germline, CDR1 is MNHEY and CDR2 is SMNVEV (reference sequence). CDR3 protein: CATKGTAAHEQYF.

The chain couples TRBV15 to TRBJ2-3; TCRdb's assignment of TRBD1 cannot be checked, as there is no DNA. The CDR3 spans 14 residues. Germline assignment: CDR1 LNHNV and CDR2 YYDKDF (reference sequence). CDR3 protein: CATERQGNADTQYF.

This chain joins TRBV15 and TRBJ2-3. This CDR3 is 14 amino acids long. From germline, CDR1 is LNHNV and CDR2 YYDKDF (reference sequence). The CDR3 region is CATSTYGNTDTQYF.

CDR3 in amino acids: CSGRGTVREKLFF. J is TRBJ1-4 and V is TRBV20-1; the TCRdb D gene call, TRBD1, has no DNA to confirm it. The germline CDR1 and CDR2 sequences are DFQATT and SNEGSKA (reference sequence). The CDR3 extends over 13 amino acids.

The chain combines TRBV7-9 with TRBJ1-2; TCRdb lists TRBD1, though no DNA is available to test this call. Germline lookup yields CDR1 SEHNR and CDR2 FQNEAQ (reference sequence). This CDR3 contains 15 residues. CDR3 protein: CASSSGQGADYGYTF.

This chain uses TRBV28 with TRBJ2-6. The CDR3 totals 16 residues. The germline CDR1 and CDR2 sequences are MDHEN and SYDVKM. CDR3: CASSLFASTGANVLTF.

The chain uses TRBV29-1 and TRBJ2-1. The CDR3 totals 11 residues. Germline loops: CDR1 SQVTM, CDR2 ANQGSEA. This CDR3 is CSVVVYDEQFF.

The genes are TRBV5-1 and TRBJ2-3; the D call of TRBD2 rests on TCRdb alone, since no DNA is present to check it. CDR1 and CDR2 from the germline V gene are SGHRS and YFSETQ. The CDR3 is made up of 14 amino acids. The CDR3 here is CASTGGSFPDTQYF.

The chain employs TRBV5-1 and TRBJ2-1. The CDR3 loop spans 15 amino acids. Per germline, CDR1 SGHRS and CDR2 YFSETQ. This CDR3 is CASSLFSGVLNEQFF. Together with reference TRBV5-1 and TRBJ2-1, the CDR3 gives the full variable domain: KAGVTQTPRYLIKTRGQQVTLSCSPISGHRSVSWYQQTPGQGLQFLFEYFSETQRNKGNFPGRFSGRQFSNSRSEMNVSTLELGDSALYLCASSLFSGVLNEQFFGPGTRLTVL.

CDR3 in amino acids: CAISLDRVSGANVLTF. The chain combines TRBV10-3 with TRBJ2-6; TCRdb's D gene call, TRBD1, goes unchecked for lack of DNA. This CDR3 has 16 residues. Germline V lookup: CDR1 ENHRY, CDR2 SYGVKD.

The chain recombines TRBV9 with TRBJ2-7; TCRdb picks TRBD1, but there is no DNA to check that call. The CDR3 is made up of 17 amino acids. In germline, CDR1 is SGDLS, CDR2 YYNGEE. CDR3 protein: CASRPGTGRGLSYEQYF.

This chain joins TRBV24-1 and TRBJ2-2; TCRdb names TRBD1, which stays unverified in the absence of DNA. CDR3 length: 14 amino acids. From germline, CDR1 is KGHDR and CDR2 SFDVKD. The chain's CDR3 is CATSDRGQTGELFF.

The chain combines TRBV6-4 with TRBJ2-1; no DNA is available, so the TRBD2 call from TCRdb remains unchecked. Germline lookup yields CDR1 MRHNA and CDR2 SNTAGT. CDR3 length equals 15 residues. CDR3 protein: CASSGEAGGLYEQFF.

The chain uses TRBV4-1 and TRBJ2-6; TCRdb's D call, TRBD1, is unchecked because there is no DNA. This CDR3 is built from 19 residues. CDR1 MGHRA and CDR2 YSYEKL come from the germline V gene. This CDR3 is CASSQGPGQGMEGANVLTF.